This T cell receptor beta chain was captured by sequencing in a study of T-cell memory formation after mild COVID-19. Background on the study: Clusters were largely donor specific. Study-level points and caveats: Specificity for SARS-CoV-2 was not confirmed among the second-wave clones peaking on day 37.

Germline CDR1 and CDR2: SGDLS and YYNGEE. The CDR3 sequence is 13 residues long. The trim removed 0 bases at V and 8 bases at J, leaving 2 bases unmatched. TCRdb passed the 5' RACE reads through MiXCR, listing each CDR3 protein once. The sample shows about 150,000 distinct CDR3 sequences, around 25% of them seen only once. Of note for this clonotype: Its target is not known.

Sequencing was done on a sample of PBMCs or a T cell subset sorted from them (not recorded which). The chain has TRBV9 and TRBJ2-1; 7 bases align to TRBD2. The receptor was derived from an adult woman who had mild COVID-19 (a few samples of this study predate the infection). Cell type and time point are not known. CDR3 residues: CASSVELAHEQFF. CDR3 sequence (DNA): TGTGCCAGCAGCGTAGAACTAGCGCATGAGCAGTTCTTC.